This T cell receptor (beta chain) comes out of a study of CD8+CD57+ T cells in acquired aplastic anemia. This clonotype was recorded a few times. Its antigen is not identified. It was genomic DNA that served as the template for profiling TCR beta VDJ and CDR3. TCRdb reprocessed the reads with MiXCR, giving one entry per CDR3 protein. The sample lists about 200,000 distinct CDR3 sequences; over 55% were seen once. Regarding the study as a whole: The study found no significant CD8+ Simpson's diversity difference between patients and controls.

The CDR3 is made up of 15 amino acids. Trimming stripped 1 base from V and 8 bases from J, with 15 bases between. Germline-derived CDR1 and CDR2 are SNHLY and FYNNEI. It was patients with CD8+CD57+ cell expansion by flow cytometry who were chosen for sequencing. The enrolled patients all had severe acquired aplastic anemia. Patients were treatment-naive when blood was sampled. The gene calls are TRBV2 and TRBJ2-1; D is uncertain. The material sequenced was sorted CD4+, CD8+, or CD8+CD57+ T cells (not recorded which) from PBMCs. The sequence was collected from a human donor with aplastic anemia. The CDR3 nucleotides are TGTGCCAGCAGTGAAGAGGGATACTTCCTCGATGAGCAGTTCTTC. Protein sequence: CASSEEGYFLDEQFF.